The present TCR beta chain was sequenced within a study of cytomegalovirus exposure and HLA in healthy donors. It was with 60 Vbeta and 13 Jbeta primers that the PCR ran. TCRdb's copy holds only in-frame clones and misses some; the assay was immunoSEQ multiplex PCR. The table lists 150,000 to 190,000 clones, about 68% of them singletons. In nominal health when sampled, donors likely had unrecorded immune exposures nonetheless. The receptor was isolated from a man aged 18-30 years in good health and CMV-seronegative. Sequencing was carried out using PBMCs.

CDR3 in amino acids: CASSSGQEGKLFF. CDR3 coding DNA: TGTGCCAGCAGCTCGGGTCAGGAGGGGAAACTGTTTTTT. This rearrangement joins TRBV11-2 to TRBJ1-4, with a weak D call TRBD1 (5 bases). CDR1 is SGHAT, CDR2 FQNNGV, per germline. The CDR3 has 13 residues. V was clipped by 4 bases and J by 11 bases, with 14 bases between them.